A single sample gave rise to the 5 T cell receptor beta chains below, sequenced in a study of identical twins. TCRdb reanalysed the 5' RACE reads using MiXCR and keeps one entry per CDR3 protein. Of 200,000 to 250,000 distinct CDR3 sequences listed, roughly 7% are singletons. These data were also filed under a second study, of yellow fever vaccine responses in identical twins.

The sequencing sample was made of memory (CD45RO+) T cells sorted from blood. The receptor set was obtained from a woman aged 18-29 years in good health.

This clonotype was seen ten or more times. The chain has TRBV20-1 and TRBJ2-2, with no clear D. The length of the CDR3 is 13 residues. Germline V lookup: CDR1 DFQATT, CDR2 SNEGSKA (reference sequence). The V gene lost 3 bases and the J gene lost 7 bases, with 12 bases spanning the gap. This CDR3 reads CSASESWVGELFF. CDR3 coding DNA: TGCAGTGCTAGTGAATCCTGGGTCGGGGAGCTGTTTTTT.

The chain has TRBV3-1 and TRBJ2-4; 11 bases are a match to TRBD2. J lost 3 bases, V lost 4 bases, and 14 bases had no gene match. Germline CDR1 reads LGHDT; CDR2 reads YNNKEL (reference sequence). The CDR3 is 19 residues long. In DNA form, the CDR3 reads TGTGCCAGCAGCCCCAGACGACTAGCGGGAATGTATGTCAAAAACATTCAGTACTTC. It specifies CASSPRRLAGMYVKNIQYF.

There are a few counts of this clonotype. This rearrangement joins TRBV5-1 to TRBJ2-1; 11 bases fit TRBD2. The CDR3 loop spans 15 amino acids. Germline trimming cut 3 bases from V and 4 bases from J; bases unmatched to any gene: 3. Per germline, CDR1 SGHRS and CDR2 YFSETQ. CDR3 sequence reads: CASSSSSGRYNEQFF. Here the CDR3 DNA reads TGCGCCAGCAGCTCCTCTAGCGGGAGGTACAATGAGCAGTTCTTC.

This clonotype was counted many times. This chain connects TRBV27 to TRBJ2-1, with D tentatively TRBD2 (6 bases). The CDR3 has 12 amino acids. Per the germline V gene, CDR1 is MNHEY and CDR2 is SMNVEV (reference sequence). Trimming cost V 3 bases and J 8 bases, with 8 bases left between them. The CDR3 bases are TGTGCCAGCAGTTTTGGAGGGGATGAGCAGTTCTTC. It translates to CASSFGGDEQFF.

V usage is TRBV7-2 and J usage is TRBJ2-1; TRBD2 aligns across 9 bases. The CDR3 covers 13 residues. V was clipped by 8 bases and J by 8 bases; unmatched bases: 7. CDR1 and CDR2 (germline): SGHTA, FQGNSA. The CDR3: CASGGGRAYEQFF. The CDR3 DNA reads TGTGCCAGCGGAGGCGGGAGGGCATATGAGCAGTTCTTC.